The clone carrying this TCR beta chain was observed at least ten times. Its antigen is unknown. This record comes from a study of spatial heterogeneity in lung cancer. Study as a whole: An average of more than ten raw reads was observed per unique TCR and UMI combination.

A unique molecular identifier was carried by every single TCR cDNA molecule. MiXCR, applied by TCRdb to the 5' RACE reads, yields one record per CDR3 protein. The sample records about 40,000 distinct CDR3 sequences, less than 5.5% being singletons. Study-wide findings and caveats: Relative to follow-up, resection was when ubiquitous expanded tumor TCRs appeared more in blood.

Time point noted: sample taken at primary tumor resection. Whole RNA, which was extracted from tumor, nontumor lung tissue or frozen PBMC, was sequenced without any cell sorting. The V gene's germline CDR1 is MNHEY and CDR2 SMNVEV (reference sequence). Trimming cost V 0 bases and J 0 bases, with 8 bases left between them. The CDR3 loop spans 15 amino acids. The sample in question was PBMCs, obtained at surgery. This sequence joins TRBV27 and TRBJ1-1, with D possibly matching TRBD1 (6 bases). The receptor's source is a female donor with early-stage non-small cell lung cancer. The CDR3 region is CASSLSRGLNTEAFF. CDR3 nucleotides: TGTGCCAGCAGTTTATCCAGGGGCCTGAACACTGAAGCTTTCTTT.